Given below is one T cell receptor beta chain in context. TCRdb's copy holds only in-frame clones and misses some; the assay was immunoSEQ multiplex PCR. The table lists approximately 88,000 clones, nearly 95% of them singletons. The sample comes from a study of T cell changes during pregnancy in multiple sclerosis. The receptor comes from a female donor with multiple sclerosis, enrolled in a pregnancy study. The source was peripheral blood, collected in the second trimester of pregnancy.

In DNA, the CDR3 is TGTGCCAGCAGCTGGAGCGGGAGGGCCGGCACAGATACGCAGTATTTT. The encoded protein is CASSWSGRAGTDTQYF. The chain uses TRBV5-5 and TRBJ2-3, with 10 bases identical to TRBD2. CDR1 and CDR2 (germline): SGHKS, YYEKEE (reference sequence). Germline trimming cut 3 bases from V and 1 base from J; bases unmatched to any gene: 5. This CDR3 has 16 amino acids.